The sequence of this T cell receptor (beta chain) was determined in a study of resident and recirculating memory T cells in vitiligo. Overall study: Shave-biopsy epidermis from lesional and nonlesional skin was sequenced alongside PBMCs.

TCRdb's copy holds only in-frame clones and misses some; the assay was immunoSEQ multiplex PCR. The sample records 55,000 to 75,000 clones, about nine tenths being singletons. This clone was recorded once. The CDR3 has 15 residues. The germline V and J ends were trimmed by 3 bases and 2 bases, with 13 bases remaining between them. In germline, CDR1 is SNHLY, CDR2 FYNNEI. The clonotype was recovered from a male donor with vitiligo. The chain uses TRBV2 and TRBJ1-2, with D perhaps matching TRBD1 (5 bases). The sequencing input was blood. The chain's CDR3 is CASSEEYRGNYGYTF. In nucleotides, the CDR3 is TGTGCCAGCAGTGAGGAGTACCGGGGGAACTATGGCTACACCTTC.